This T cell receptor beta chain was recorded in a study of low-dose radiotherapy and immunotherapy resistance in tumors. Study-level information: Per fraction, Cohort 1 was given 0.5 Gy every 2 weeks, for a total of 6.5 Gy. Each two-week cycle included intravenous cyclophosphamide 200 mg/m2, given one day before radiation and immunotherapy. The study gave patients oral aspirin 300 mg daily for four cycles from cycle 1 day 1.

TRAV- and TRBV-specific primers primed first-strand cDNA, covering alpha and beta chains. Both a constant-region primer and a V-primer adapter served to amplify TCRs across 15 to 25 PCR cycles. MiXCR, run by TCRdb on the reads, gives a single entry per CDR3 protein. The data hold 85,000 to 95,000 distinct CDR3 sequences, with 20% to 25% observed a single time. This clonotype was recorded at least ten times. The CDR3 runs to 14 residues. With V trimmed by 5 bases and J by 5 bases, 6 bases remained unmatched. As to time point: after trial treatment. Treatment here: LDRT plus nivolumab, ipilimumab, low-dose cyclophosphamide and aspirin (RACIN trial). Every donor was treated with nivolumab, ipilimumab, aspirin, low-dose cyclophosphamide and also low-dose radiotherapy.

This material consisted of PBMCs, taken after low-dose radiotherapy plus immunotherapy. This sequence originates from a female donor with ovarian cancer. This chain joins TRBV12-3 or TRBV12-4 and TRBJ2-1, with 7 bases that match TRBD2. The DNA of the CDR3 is TGTGCCAGCAGTCGGGCTAGCGGAAACAATGAGCAGTTCTTC. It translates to CASSRASGNNEQFF.